This T cell receptor (beta chain) was identified during a study of cytomegalovirus exposure and HLA in healthy donors. Overall study context: Genotyping of more than 300 donors showed that roughly 83% belonged to the Caucasian-associated ancestry cluster.

The V gene lost 3 bases and the J gene lost 6 bases, with 9 bases spanning the gap. The V gene's germline CDR1 is MNHNS and CDR2 SASEGT. There are 13 residues in the CDR3. The primer mix had 60 Vbeta and 13 Jbeta primers. Data came from immunoSEQ multiplex PCR; TCRdb stores just in-frame clones and leaves some out. The repertoire holds approximately 140,000 clones, with about three quarters as singletons. This clone was seen more than once but under ten times. This chain joins TRBV6-1 and TRBJ1-5, with unresolved D. Sequences were obtained from PBMCs. The TCR comes from a young man in good health and CMV-seronegative. As DNA, the CDR3 is TGTGCCAGCAGTGATTTGGAGGGTCAGCCCCAGCATTTT. Its protein product is CASSDLEGQPQHF.